The source of this TCR beta chain is a study of human T cells and chemical hapten exposure. Study-level information: Mostly female, the patients presented with alopecia areata, totalis or universalis.

In this sample, this clonotype turned up a few times. Its antigen is still unknown. Per germline, CDR1 ENHRY and CDR2 SYGVKD. This CDR3 has 14 amino acids. Trimming removed 0 bases at V and 4 bases at J, with 9 bases between. TCRdb re-analysed the RACE reads in MiXCR, keeping a single row per CDR3 protein. The top ten hold less than 6.5% of the sample, which has a few hundred thousand distinct CDR3 sequences, nearly 6.5% seen once. General study points: TCRs whose frequency exceeded 1 in 1000 remained the same following DPC sensitization.

Time point described: patch test 2, 6 weeks after DPC sensitization. Documented treatment: therapeutic diphenylcyclopropenone sensitization with weekly scalp DPC. V and J are TRBV10-3 and TRBJ1-2; D remains unclear. Sequencing was performed on whole blood, taken in connection with sensitization to the hapten diphenylcyclopropenone (DPC). This TCR was sampled from a woman aged 18-30 years with alopecia areata. Some clones in this sample may be carry-over from other donors' samples. The CDR3 spells CAISESGRVYGYTF. The CDR3 region has the DNA TGTGCCATCAGTGAGTCGGGGAGGGTCTATGGCTACACCTTC.